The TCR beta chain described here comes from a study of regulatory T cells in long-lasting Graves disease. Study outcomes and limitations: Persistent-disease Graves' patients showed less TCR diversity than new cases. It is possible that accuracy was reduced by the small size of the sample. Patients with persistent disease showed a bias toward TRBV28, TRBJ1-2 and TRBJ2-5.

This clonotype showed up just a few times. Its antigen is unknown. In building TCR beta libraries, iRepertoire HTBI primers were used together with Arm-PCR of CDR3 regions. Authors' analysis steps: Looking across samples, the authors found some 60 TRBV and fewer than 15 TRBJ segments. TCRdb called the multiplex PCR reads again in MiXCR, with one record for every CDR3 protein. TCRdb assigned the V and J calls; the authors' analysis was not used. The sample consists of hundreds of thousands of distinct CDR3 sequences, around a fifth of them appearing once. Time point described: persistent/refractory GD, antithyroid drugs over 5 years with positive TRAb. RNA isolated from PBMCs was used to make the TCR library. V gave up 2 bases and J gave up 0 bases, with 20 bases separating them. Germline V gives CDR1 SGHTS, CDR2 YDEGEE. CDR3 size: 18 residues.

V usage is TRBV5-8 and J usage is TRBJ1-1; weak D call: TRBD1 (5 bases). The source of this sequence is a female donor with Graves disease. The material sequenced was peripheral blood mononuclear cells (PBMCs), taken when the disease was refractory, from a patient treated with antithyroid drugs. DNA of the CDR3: TGTGCCAGCAGCTTTCTTGGGTTCTGGGGCCAAATGAACACTGAAGCTTTCTTT. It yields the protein CASSFLGFWGQMNTEAFF.